The 18 T cell receptor beta chains given below trace back to one sample, sequenced in a study of immune heterogeneity within non-small cell lung tumors. The starting template was genomic DNA from bulk tumor, approximately 600 ng per sample. Several far-apart biopsies were taken per primary tumor during surgery. Patients underwent curative surgery for untreated, newly diagnosed non-small cell lung cancer. It was with 32 V and 13 J primers that multiplex PCR amplified TCR beta CDR3. TCRdb re-called the multiplex PCR reads with MiXCR, one entry per CDR3 protein. This table holds 2,000 to 3,000 distinct CDR3 sequences, 51% found once. Sample: lung tumor tissue. The receptors come from a man aged 50 to 60 with non-small cell lung cancer.

The J gene is TRBJ2-1, the V gene TRBV19; D may be TRBD2 (5 bases). V dropped 7 bases and J dropped 5 bases, with 9 bases sitting between them. The CDR3 length is 12 residues. Per the germline V gene, CDR1 is LNHDA and CDR2 is SQIVND (reference sequence). CDR3 sequence: CASNRGNNEQFF. In nucleotides, the CDR3 is TGTGCCAGTAACCGAGGGAACAATGAGCAGTTCTTC.

V is TRBV7-9 and J is TRBJ2-3; perhaps TRBD2 as D (5 bases). CDR3 size: 12 residues. The germline V gene encodes CDR1 SEHNR and CDR2 FQNEAQ (reference sequence). V was trimmed by 5 bases and J by 8 bases, leaving 11 bases between them. CDR3 residues: CASSPTSFTQYF. CDR3 nucleotides: TGTGCCAGCAGCCCAACTAGTTTTACGCAGTATTTT.

This clonotype is classed as medium-sized. The CDR3 DNA reads as TGTGCCAGCAGCTTACCAGCGGGCGGGAGCTCCTACAATGAGCAGTTCTTC. As protein: CASSLPAGGSSYNEQFF. The V and J genes are TRBV7-6 and TRBJ2-1; 7 bases agree with TRBD2. CDR1 SGHVS and CDR2 FNYEAQ come from the germline V gene. The CDR3 contains 17 residues. V lost 2 bases, J lost 0 bases, and 7 bases stayed unmatched.

This clonotype is categorized as medium-sized. This rearrangement joins TRBV7-9 to TRBJ2-1; D is possibly TRBD2 (6 bases). The CDR3 spans 13 residues. Germline loops: CDR1 SEHNR, CDR2 FQNEAQ (reference sequence). The V and J ends lost 3 bases and 9 bases respectively, with 12 bases between them. CDR3 in DNA: TGTGCCAGCAGCTTCGGGACTCCCAGTGAGCAGTTCTTC. Translating gives CASSFGTPSEQFF. Full variable domain (remainder filled in from reference TRBV7-9 and TRBJ2-1): DTGVSQNPRHKITKRGQNVTFRCDPISEHNRLYWYRQTLGQGPEFLTYFQNEAQLEKSRLLSDRFSAERPKGSFSTLEIQRTEQGDSAMYLCASSFGTPSEQFFGPGTRLTVL.

By share, this clonotype counts as medium-sized. The rearrangement links TRBV6-1 to TRBJ2-3; TRBD2 matches at 14 bases. From germline, CDR1 is MNHNS and CDR2 SASEGT. This CDR3 has 16 amino acids. J gave up 5 bases and V 5 bases, and 6 bases lay outside the gene matches. CDR3 residues: CASSLSGLAGVDTQYF. CDR3 DNA: TGTGCCAGCAGTCTCTCGGGACTAGCGGGAGTAGATACGCAGTATTTT.

This clonotype was recorded only once. The J gene is TRBJ1-2, the V gene TRBV6-5; perhaps TRBD1 as D (5 bases). Germline V CDR1 and CDR2: MNHEY, SVGAGI. The CDR3 length is 16 residues. The ends were cut back, 0 bases at V and 3 bases at J, with 14 bases in the middle. CDR3 region: CASSYSNGARYYGYTF. In nucleotides, the CDR3 is TGTGCCAGCAGTTACTCGAACGGGGCGCGGTACTATGGCTACACCTTC.

The V gene is TRBV10-3, the J gene TRBJ2-7; D uncertain. The V end lost 0 bases, the J end lost 5 bases, and 11 bases lay between the germline ends. Germline values: CDR1 ENHRY, CDR2 SYGVKD. The CDR3 extends over 14 amino acids. CDR3 coding DNA: TGTGCCATCAGTGAGTCAGTACAAAGCCACGAGCAGTACTTC. This codes for CAISESVQSHEQYF.

This clonotype is classed as large. The genes are TRBV27 and TRBJ2-1; TRBD2 aligns across 11 bases. The trim removed 5 bases at V and 8 bases at J, leaving 8 bases unmatched. Looked up from germline, CDR1 is MNHEY and CDR2 is SMNVEV (reference sequence). CDR3 length: 15 residues. The CDR3 coding sequence is TGTGCCAGCAGTGCTAGACTAGCGGGGTGGGATGAGCAGTTCTTC. This sequence encodes CASSARLAGWDEQFF.

This chain uses TRBV20-1 with TRBJ1-1; 8 nucleotides match TRBD1. This CDR3 is built from 14 residues. With V trimmed by 1 base and J by 5 bases, 6 bases remained unmatched. Germline V lookup: CDR1 DFQATT, CDR2 SNEGSKA (reference sequence). The CDR3 region has the DNA TGCAGTGCTAGAGCCCCACAGGGGGGGACTGAAGCTTTCTTT. Translation: CSARAPQGGTEAFF.

By proportion, this clonotype is large (0.1 to 1%). V gene TRBV4-1 combines with J gene TRBJ2-3; 11 nucleotides agree with TRBD2. The CDR3 is 17 residues long. V was pared by 4 bases and J by 0 bases, with 6 bases of the junction left unmatched. Germline V CDR1 and CDR2: MGHRA, YSYEKL. CDR3 in amino acids: CASSRPRTSGSTDTQYF. The CDR3 bases are TGCGCCAGCAGCCGCCCCCGGACTAGCGGGAGCACAGATACGCAGTATTTT.

The CDR3 loop reads CASLLRDNSPLHF. In nucleotides, the CDR3 is TGTGCCAGCCTCTTAAGAGATAATTCACCCCTCCACTTT. V usage is TRBV6-2 or TRBV6-3 and J usage is TRBJ1-6; no clear D. Germline values: CDR1 MNHEY, CDR2 SVGEGT. The CDR3 sequence is 13 residues long. V lost 8 bases and J lost 5, with 10 bases in between.

V gene TRBV4-1 combines with J gene TRBJ1-6; D possibly corresponds to TRBD1 (5 bases). Germline V CDR1 and CDR2: MGHRA, YSYEKL. V shed 1 base and J shed 10 bases, with 23 bases lying between them. The CDR3 has 18 amino acids. CDR3 residues: CASSQAGTSRALESPLHF. The CDR3 DNA sequence: TGCGCCAGCAGCCAAGCCGGGACCTCGCGTGCCTTGGAATCACCCCTCCACTTT.

V is TRBV19 and J is TRBJ2-3; TRBD2 matches at 10 bases. The J segment lost 6 bases and the V segment lost 3 bases, leaving 6 bases of the junction unmatched. The CDR3 consists of 15 residues. CDR1 and CDR2 (germline): LNHDA, SQIVND (reference sequence). CDR3 region: CASSMSLAGVDTQYF. The CDR3 region has the DNA TGTGCCAGTAGTATGAGTCTAGCGGGAGTTGATACGCAGTATTTT.

This clonotype is large in the sample. V is TRBV30 and J is TRBJ2-5; D is possibly TRBD1 (6 bases). From germline, CDR1 is GTSNPN and CDR2 SVGIG (reference sequence). This CDR3 comprises 15 residues. V lost 0 bases and J 5 bases, leaving 16 bases between the germline ends. CDR3 residues: CAWSVFQGRGETQYF. CDR3 nucleotide sequence: TGTGCCTGGAGTGTATTCCAGGGAAGGGGGGAGACCCAGTACTTC.

A note on this clonotype: Germline is not matched at one junction end, which may reflect a read error. The rearrangement links TRBV28 to TRBJ1-5; perhaps TRBD1 as D (6 bases). Looked up from germline, CDR1 is MDHEN and CDR2 is SYDVKM. The CDR3 is 12 residues long. The CDR3 sequence is CASTLPRGPQHF. CDR3 DNA sequence: TGTGCCAGCACTTTACCCAGGGGGCCCCAGCATTTT.

The chain recombines TRBV12-3 or TRBV12-4 with TRBJ2-1; 7 bases match TRBD2. V lost 6 bases to trimming and J lost 9 bases; unmatched junction nucleotides: 5. This CDR3 is built from 12 residues. CDR3 sequence reads: CASRGSGVEQFF. CDR3 nucleotides: TGTGCCAGCAGGGGGAGCGGGGTTGAGCAGTTCTTC.

This clonotype was picked up one time. This likely comes from a read error, as the CDR3 has no conserved phenylalanine or tryptophan at its end. No DNA is shown, since the ends of the CDR3 on it are uncertain; the CDR3 is the one TCRdb lists. This chain connects TRBV6-1 to TRBJ1-6; the table calls TRBD1, which could not be checked here. Germline V gene sequence: CDR1 MNHNS, CDR2 SASEGT. From its first to its last residue, the CDR3 has 16 amino acids. The CDR3 reads CASSRNRTGEDSPPHL.

The V call is TRBV2, the J call TRBJ1-5; 10 bases match TRBD1. CDR3 size: 13 residues. The germline V gene encodes CDR1 SNHLY and CDR2 FYNNEI. V was pared by 6 bases and J by 4 bases, with 0 bases of the junction left unmatched. DNA for the CDR3: TGTGCCAGCAGGGGACAGGGGAATCAGCCCCAGCATTTT. Translated: CASRGQGNQPQHF. The entire variable domain, with the rest obtained from reference TRBV2 and TRBJ1-5, is as follows: EPEVTQTPSHQVTQMGQEVILRCVPISNHLYFYWYRQILGQKVEFLVSFYNNEISEKSEIFDDQFSVERPDGSNFTLKIRSTKLEDSAMYFCASRGQGNQPQHFGDGTRLSIL.